This T cell receptor (beta chain) was retrieved from a study of blood T cell repertoires in COVID-19. Turning to the study itself: Nucleic acid was either cDNA or gDNA, and it came from T cells, B-cell-depleted T cells, or PBMCs.

This clone was seen a handful of times. The CDR3 runs to 12 residues. The V gene's germline CDR1 is SEHNR and CDR2 FQNEAQ (reference sequence). V lost 6 bases and J 5 bases, leaving 10 bases between the germline ends. The repertoire was sequenced with immunoSEQ multiplex PCR; TCRdb's copy has only in-frame clones and lacks some. The sample consists of about 200,000 clones, about nine tenths of them appearing once. Sequenced material: peripheral blood. The gene calls are TRBV7-9 and TRBJ1-1; tentatively, D is TRBD1 (6 bases). The TCR comes from a man younger than 35 with active or convalescent COVID-19. The CDR3 DNA reads TGTGCCAGCAGGGAACAGGGAACTGAAGCTTTCTTT. This codes for CASREQGTEAFF.